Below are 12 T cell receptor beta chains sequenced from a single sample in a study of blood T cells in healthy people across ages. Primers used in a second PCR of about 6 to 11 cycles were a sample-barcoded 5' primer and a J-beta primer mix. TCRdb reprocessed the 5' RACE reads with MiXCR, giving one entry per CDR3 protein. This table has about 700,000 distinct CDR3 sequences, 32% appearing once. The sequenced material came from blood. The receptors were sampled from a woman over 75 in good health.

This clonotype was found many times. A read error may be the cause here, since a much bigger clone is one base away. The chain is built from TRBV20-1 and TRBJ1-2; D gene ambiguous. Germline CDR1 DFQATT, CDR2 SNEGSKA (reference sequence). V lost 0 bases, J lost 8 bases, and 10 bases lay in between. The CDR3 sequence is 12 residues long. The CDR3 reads CSARDPRYGYTF. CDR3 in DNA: TGCAGTGCTAGAGATCCCCGGTACGGCTACACCTTC.

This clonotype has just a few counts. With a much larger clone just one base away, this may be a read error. The CDR3 DNA sequence: TGCGGTGCTAGAACCTTGGAGGGTAGGAACTCACCCCTCCACTTT. This sequence encodes CGARTLEGRNSPLHF. The rearrangement links TRBV20-1 to TRBJ1-6; D is ambiguous. Per germline, CDR1 DFQATT and CDR2 SNEGSKA (reference sequence). The CDR3 runs to 15 residues.

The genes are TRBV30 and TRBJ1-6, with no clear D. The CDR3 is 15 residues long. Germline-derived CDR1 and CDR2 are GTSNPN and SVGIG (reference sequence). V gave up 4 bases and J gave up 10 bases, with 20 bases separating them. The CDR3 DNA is TGTGCCTGGATTACTTCGGGGAAAGAATCCTCACCCCTCCACTTT. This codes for CAWITSGKESSPLHF.

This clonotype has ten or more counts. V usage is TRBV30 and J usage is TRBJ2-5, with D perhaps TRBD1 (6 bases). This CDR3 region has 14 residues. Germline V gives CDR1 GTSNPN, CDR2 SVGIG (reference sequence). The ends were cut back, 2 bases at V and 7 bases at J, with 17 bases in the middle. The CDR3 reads CAWSPDSRSATQYF. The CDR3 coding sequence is TGTGCCTGGAGTCCGGACAGCCGATCGGCGACCCAGTACTTC.

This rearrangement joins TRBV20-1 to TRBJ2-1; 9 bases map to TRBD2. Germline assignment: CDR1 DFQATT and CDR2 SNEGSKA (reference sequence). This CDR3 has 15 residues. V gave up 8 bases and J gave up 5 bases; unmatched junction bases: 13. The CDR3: CSTGSGLAHHNEQFF. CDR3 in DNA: TGCAGTACTGGATCCGGACTAGCGCACCACAATGAGCAGTTCTTC.

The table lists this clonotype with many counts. CDR3 sequence: CASSPDAAGDEKLFF. CDR3 sequence (DNA): TGTGCCAGCAGCCCTGACGCGGCGGGCGATGAAAAACTGTTTTTT. The V call is TRBV3-1, the J call TRBJ1-4; D uncertain. This CDR3 spans 15 amino acids. The germline V gene has CDR1 LGHDT and CDR2 YNNKEL (reference sequence). Deletions cut 4 bases from V and 6 bases from J, with 15 bases between.

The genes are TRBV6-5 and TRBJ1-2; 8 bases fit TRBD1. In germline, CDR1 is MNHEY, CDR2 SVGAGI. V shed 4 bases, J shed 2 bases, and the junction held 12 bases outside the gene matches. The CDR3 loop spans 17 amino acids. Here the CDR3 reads CASSSQRTGSVNYGYTF. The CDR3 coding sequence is TGTGCCAGCAGTTCTCAGAGGACAGGGTCGGTCAACTATGGCTACACCTTC.

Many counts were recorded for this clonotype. The CDR3 region has the DNA TGTGCCAGCTCCAGGAGACAGGGGGTGGTCGAGCAGTACTTC. Encoded protein: CASSRRQGVVEQYF. The chain employs TRBV6-5 and TRBJ2-7, with 9 bases fitting TRBD1. V shed 8 bases and J 6 bases; nucleotides not matched to a gene: 11. The CDR3 extends over 14 amino acids. Germline V gene lookup returns CDR1 MNHEY and CDR2 SVGAGI.

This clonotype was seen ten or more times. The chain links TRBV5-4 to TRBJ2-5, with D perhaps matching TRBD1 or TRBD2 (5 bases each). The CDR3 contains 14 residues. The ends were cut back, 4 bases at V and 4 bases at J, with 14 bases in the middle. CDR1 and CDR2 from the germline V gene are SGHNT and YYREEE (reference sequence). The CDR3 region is CASSPRDGIETQYF. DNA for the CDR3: TGTGCCAGCAGCCCCCGGGACGGAATAGAGACCCAGTACTTC.

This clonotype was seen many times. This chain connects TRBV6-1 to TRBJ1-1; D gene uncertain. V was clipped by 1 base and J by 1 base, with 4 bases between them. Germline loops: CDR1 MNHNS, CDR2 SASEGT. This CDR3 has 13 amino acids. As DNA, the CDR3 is TGTGCCAGCAGTGAAGGAAGGAACACTGAAGCTTTCTTT. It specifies CASSEGRNTEAFF.

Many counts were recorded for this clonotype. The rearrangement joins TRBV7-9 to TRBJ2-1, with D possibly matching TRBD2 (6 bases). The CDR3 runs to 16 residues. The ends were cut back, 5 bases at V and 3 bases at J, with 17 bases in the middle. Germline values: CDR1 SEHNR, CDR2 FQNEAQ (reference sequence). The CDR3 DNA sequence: TGTGCCAGCAGCGCCCTTGGCGGGGAAGTCTACAATGAGCAGTTCTTC. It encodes CASSALGGEVYNEQFF.

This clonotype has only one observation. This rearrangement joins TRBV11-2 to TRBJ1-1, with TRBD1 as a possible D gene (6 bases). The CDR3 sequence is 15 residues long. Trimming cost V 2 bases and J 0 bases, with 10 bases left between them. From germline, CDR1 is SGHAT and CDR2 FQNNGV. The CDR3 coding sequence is TGTGCCAGCAGCTTATCAGGGGTGATGAACACTGAAGCTTTCTTT. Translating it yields CASSLSGVMNTEAFF.